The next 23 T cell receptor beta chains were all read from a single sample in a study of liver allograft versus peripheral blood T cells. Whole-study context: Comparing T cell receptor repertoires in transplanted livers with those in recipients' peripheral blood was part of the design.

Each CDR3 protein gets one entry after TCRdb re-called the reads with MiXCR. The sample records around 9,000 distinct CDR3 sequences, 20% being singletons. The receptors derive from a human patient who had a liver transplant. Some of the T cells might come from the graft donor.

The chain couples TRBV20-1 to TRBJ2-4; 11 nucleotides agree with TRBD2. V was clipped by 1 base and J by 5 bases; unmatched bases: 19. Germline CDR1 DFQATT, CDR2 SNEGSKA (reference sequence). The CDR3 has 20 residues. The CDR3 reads CSARGIGGSGGALGQNIQYF. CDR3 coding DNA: TGCAGTGCTAGAGGGATCGGGGGTAGCGGGGGGGCCCTGGGTCAAAACATTCAGTACTTC.

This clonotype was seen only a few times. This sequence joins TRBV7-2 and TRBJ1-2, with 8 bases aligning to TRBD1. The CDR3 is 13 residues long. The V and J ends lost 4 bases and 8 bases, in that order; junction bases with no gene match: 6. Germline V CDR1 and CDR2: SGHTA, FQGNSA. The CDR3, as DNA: TGTGCCAGCAGCTCTGGACAGGGATACGGCTACACCTTC. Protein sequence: CASSSGQGYGYTF.

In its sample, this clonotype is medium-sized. In nucleotides, the CDR3 is TGTGCCACCAGTGATTCCCCTATGACAGGGCGCGAGACCCAGTACTTC. Residues: CATSDSPMTGRETQYF. V and J are TRBV24-1 and TRBJ2-5; 7 bases map to TRBD1. After removal of 2 bases from V and 5 bases from J, the junction contained 10 bases not matched to a gene. CDR1 KGHDR and CDR2 SFDVKD come from the germline V gene. This CDR3 has 16 amino acids.

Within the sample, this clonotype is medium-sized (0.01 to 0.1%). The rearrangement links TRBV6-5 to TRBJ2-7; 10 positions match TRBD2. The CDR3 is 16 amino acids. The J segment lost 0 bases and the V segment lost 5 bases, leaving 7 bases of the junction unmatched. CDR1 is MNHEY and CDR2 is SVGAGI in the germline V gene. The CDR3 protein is CASSPLRTSGSYEQYF. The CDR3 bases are TGTGCCAGCAGTCCCTTGAGGACTAGCGGCTCCTACGAGCAGTACTTC.

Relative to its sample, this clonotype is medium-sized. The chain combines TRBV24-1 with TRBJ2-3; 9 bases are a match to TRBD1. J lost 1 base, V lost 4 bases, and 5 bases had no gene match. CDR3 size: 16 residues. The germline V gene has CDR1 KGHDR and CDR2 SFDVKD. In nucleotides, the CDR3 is TGTGCCACCAGTGACCCGGGACAGGGAGGCACAGATACGCAGTATTTT. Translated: CATSDPGQGGTDTQYF.

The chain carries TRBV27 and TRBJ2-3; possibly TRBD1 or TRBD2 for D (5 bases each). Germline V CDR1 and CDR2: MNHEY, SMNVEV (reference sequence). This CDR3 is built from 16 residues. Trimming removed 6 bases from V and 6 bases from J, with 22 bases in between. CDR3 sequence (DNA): TGTGCCAGCAGCAGAAGGGACCCCAGCAGTTCGGATACGCAGTATTTT. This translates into CASSRRDPSSSDTQYF.

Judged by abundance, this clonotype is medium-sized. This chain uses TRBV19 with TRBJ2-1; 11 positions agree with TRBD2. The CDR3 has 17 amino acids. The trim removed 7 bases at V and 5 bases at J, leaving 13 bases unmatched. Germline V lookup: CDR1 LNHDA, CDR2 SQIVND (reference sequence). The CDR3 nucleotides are TGTGCCAGTACCCCCCGAGATAGCGGGGGGGCTCACAATGAGCAGTTCTTC. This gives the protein CASTPRDSGGAHNEQFF.

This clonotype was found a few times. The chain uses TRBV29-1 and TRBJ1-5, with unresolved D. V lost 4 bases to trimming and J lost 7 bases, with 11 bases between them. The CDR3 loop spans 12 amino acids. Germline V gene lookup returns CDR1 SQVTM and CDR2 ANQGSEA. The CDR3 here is CSVGNRGQPQHF. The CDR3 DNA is TGCAGCGTTGGCAATCGAGGGCAGCCCCAGCATTTT.

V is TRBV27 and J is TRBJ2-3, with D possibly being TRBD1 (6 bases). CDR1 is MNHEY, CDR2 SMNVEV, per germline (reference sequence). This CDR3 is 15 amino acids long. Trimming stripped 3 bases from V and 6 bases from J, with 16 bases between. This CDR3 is CASSFRRAQGDTQYF. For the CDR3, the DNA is TGTGCCAGCAGTTTTAGAAGGGCCCAGGGGGATACGCAGTATTTT.

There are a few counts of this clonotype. The chain's CDR3 is CASKEPANYGYTF. The CDR3 DNA follows: TGTGCCAGTAAAGAACCGGCTAACTATGGCTACACCTTC. This chain uses TRBV19 with TRBJ1-2; no clear D. Trimming pared 7 bases from V and 0 bases from J, leaving 9 bases between. This CDR3 region has 13 residues. Per the germline V gene, CDR1 is LNHDA and CDR2 is SQIVND (reference sequence).

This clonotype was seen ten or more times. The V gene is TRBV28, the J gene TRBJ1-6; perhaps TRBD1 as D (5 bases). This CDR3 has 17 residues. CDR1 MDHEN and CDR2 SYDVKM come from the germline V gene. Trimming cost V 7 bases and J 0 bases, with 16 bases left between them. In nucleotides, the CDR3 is TGTGCCAGCACCCCCCCCGGGGGTAGCTCCTATAATTCACCCCTCCACTTT. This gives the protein CASTPPGGSSYNSPLHF.

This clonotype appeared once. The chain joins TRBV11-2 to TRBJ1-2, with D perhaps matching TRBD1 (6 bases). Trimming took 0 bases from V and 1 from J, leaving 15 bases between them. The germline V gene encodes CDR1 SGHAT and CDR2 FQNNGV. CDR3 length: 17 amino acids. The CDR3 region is CASSLDRGARSNYGYTF. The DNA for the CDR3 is TGTGCCAGCAGCTTAGATAGGGGGGCCAGGAGTAACTATGGCTACACCTTC.

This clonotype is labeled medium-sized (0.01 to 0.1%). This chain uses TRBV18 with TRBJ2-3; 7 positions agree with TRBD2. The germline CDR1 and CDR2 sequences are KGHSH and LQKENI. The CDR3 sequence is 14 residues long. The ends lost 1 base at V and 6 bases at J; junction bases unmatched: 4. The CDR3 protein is CASSPRAGEDTQYF. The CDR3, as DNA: TGTGCCAGCTCACCACGCGCGGGAGAGGATACGCAGTATTTT. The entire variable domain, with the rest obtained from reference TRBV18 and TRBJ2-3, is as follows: NAGVMQNPRHLVRRRGQEARLRCSPMKGHSHVYWYRQLPEEGLKFMVYLQKENIIDESGMPKERFSAEFPKEGPSILRIQQVVRGDSAAYFCASSPRAGEDTQYFGPGTRLTVL.

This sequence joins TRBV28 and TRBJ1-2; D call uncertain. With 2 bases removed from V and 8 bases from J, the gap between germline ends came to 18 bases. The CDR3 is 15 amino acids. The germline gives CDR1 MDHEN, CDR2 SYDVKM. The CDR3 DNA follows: TGTGCCAGCAGTTTAAGTCTGGGAGAGGTGGGAGGCTACACCTTC. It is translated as CASSLSLGEVGGYTF.

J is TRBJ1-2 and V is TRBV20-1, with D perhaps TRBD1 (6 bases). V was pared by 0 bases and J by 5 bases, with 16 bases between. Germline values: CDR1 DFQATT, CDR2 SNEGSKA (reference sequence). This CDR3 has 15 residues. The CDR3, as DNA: TGCAGTGCTAGAGACCGGCCCGGGGGGGCGTATGGCTACACCTTC. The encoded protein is CSARDRPGGAYGYTF.

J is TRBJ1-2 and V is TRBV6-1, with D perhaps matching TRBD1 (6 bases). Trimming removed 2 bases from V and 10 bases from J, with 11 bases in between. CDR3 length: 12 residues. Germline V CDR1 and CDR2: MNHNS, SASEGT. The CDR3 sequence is CASSEMQGFYTF. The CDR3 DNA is TGTGCCAGCAGTGAAATGCAGGGGTTCTACACCTTC.

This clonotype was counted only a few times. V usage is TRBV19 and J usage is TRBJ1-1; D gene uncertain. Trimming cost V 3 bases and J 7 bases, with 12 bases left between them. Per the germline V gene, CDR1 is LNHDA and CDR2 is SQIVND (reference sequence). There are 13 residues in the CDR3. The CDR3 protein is CASSMVAGVEAFF. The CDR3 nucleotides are TGTGCCAGTAGTATGGTCGCTGGTGTTGAAGCTTTCTTT.

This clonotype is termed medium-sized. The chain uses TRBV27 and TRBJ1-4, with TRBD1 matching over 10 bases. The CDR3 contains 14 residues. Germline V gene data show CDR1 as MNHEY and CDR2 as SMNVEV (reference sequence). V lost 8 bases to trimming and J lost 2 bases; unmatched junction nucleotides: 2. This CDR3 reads CASGDRGTNEKLFF. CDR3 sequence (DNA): TGTGCCAGCGGGGACAGGGGCACTAATGAAAAACTGTTTTTT.

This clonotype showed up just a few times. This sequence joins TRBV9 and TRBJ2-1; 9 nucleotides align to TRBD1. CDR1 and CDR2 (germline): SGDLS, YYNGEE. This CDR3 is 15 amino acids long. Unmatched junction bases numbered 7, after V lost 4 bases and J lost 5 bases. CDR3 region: CASSIGTGFDNEQFF. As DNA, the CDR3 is TGTGCCAGCAGCATTGGGACAGGGTTCGACAATGAGCAGTTCTTC.

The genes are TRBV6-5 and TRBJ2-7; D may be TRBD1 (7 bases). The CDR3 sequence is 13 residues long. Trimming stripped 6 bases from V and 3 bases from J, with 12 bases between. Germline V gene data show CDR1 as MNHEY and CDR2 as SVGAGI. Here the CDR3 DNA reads TGTGCCAGCAGGCGGGACAGACTCTACGAGCAGTACTTC. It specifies CASRRDRLYEQYF.

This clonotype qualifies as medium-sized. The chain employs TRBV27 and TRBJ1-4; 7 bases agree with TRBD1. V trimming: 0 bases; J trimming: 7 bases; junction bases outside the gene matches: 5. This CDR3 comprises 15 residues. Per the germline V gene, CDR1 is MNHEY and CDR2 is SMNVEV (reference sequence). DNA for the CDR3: TGTGCCAGCAGTTTATCGTCCACAGGGGCTGAAAAACTGTTTTTT. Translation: CASSLSSTGAEKLFF.

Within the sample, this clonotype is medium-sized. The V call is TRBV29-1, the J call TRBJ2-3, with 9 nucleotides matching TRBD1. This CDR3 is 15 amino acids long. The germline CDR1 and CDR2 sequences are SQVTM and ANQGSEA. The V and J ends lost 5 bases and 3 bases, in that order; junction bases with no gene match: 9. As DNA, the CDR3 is TGCAGCGTTCTCGGACAGGGGAGGATAACAGATACGCAGTATTTT. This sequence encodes CSVLGQGRITDTQYF.

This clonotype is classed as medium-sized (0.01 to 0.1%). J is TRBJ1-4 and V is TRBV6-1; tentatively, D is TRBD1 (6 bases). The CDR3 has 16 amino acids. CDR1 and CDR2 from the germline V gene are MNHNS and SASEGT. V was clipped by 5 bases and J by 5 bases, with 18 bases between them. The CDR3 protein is CASSPWEVGQNEKLFF. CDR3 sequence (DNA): TGTGCCAGCAGTCCCTGGGAAGTCGGACAGAATGAAAAACTGTTTTTT.